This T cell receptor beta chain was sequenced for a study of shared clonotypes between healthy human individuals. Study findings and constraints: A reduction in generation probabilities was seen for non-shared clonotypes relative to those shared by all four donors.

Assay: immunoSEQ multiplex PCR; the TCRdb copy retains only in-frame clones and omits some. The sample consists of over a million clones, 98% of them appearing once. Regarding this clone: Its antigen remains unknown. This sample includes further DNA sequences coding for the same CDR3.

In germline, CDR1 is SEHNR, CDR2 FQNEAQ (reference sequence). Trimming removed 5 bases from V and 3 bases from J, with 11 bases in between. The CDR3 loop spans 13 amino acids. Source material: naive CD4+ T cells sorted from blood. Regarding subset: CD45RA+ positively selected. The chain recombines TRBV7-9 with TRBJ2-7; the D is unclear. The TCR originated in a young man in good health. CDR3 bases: TGTGCCAGCAGCCTCTATTCTAGCTACGAGCAGTACTTC. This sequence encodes CASSLYSSYEQYF. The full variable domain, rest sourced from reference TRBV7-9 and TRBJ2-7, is DTGVSQNPRHKITKRGQNVTFRCDPISEHNRLYWYRQTLGQGPEFLTYFQNEAQLEKSRLLSDRFSAERPKGSFSTLEIQRTEQGDSAMYLCASSLYSSYEQYFGPGTRLTVT.